These 18 T cell receptor beta chains were all obtained from the same sample, sequenced in a study of blood T cell repertoires in COVID-19. TCRdb's copy holds only in-frame clones and misses some; the assay was immunoSEQ multiplex PCR. The table lists approximately 150,000 clones, 80% of them singletons. The sample taken for sequencing was peripheral blood. These receptors came from a man in his sixties or seventies who had recovered from COVID-19.

The gene calls are TRBV11-3 and TRBJ2-1; possible D gene TRBD1, 6 bases. The CDR3 is 14 amino acids. From germline, CDR1 is SGHNT and CDR2 YENEEA. Trimming pared 5 bases from V and 7 bases from J, leaving 15 bases between. The CDR3: CASSSGGFLNEQFF. The CDR3 nucleotides read TGTGCCAGCAGCAGTGGGGGCTTCTTGAATGAGCAGTTCTTC.

The gene calls are TRBV29-1 and TRBJ1-3; tentatively, D is TRBD1 (5 bases). The V gene lost 7 bases and the J gene lost 5 bases, with 15 bases spanning the gap. This CDR3 is 13 amino acids long. CDR1 SQVTM and CDR2 ANQGSEA come from the germline V gene. The CDR3 reads CSAKSGGRNTIYF. DNA of the CDR3: TGCAGCGCAAAGTCCGGGGGACGAAACACCATATATTTT.

The CDR3 loop reads CASEGRIGETQYF. As DNA, the CDR3 is TGTGCCAGCGAAGGGAGGATTGGAGAGACCCAGTACTTC. The J gene is TRBJ2-5, the V gene TRBV7-9, with D possibly TRBD2 on 6 matching bases. The CDR3 is 13 amino acids. V shed 8 bases and J shed 4 bases, with 14 bases lying between them. From germline, CDR1 is SEHNR and CDR2 FQNEAQ (reference sequence).

The chain uses TRBV6-6 and TRBJ1-5; 8 nucleotides match TRBD1. Per germline, CDR1 MNHNY and CDR2 SVGAGI (reference sequence). This CDR3 has 16 residues. With V trimmed by 2 bases and J by 2 bases, 5 bases remained unmatched. CDR3 sequence reads: CASSYPQGAGNQPQHF. The CDR3 bases are TGTGCCAGCAGTTACCCCCAGGGGGCAGGCAATCAGCCCCAGCATTTT.

This chain uses TRBV20-1 with TRBJ2-7; 11 bases agree with TRBD2. CDR3 length: 13 amino acids. With V trimmed by 3 bases and J by 5 bases, 3 bases remained unmatched. Germline lookup yields CDR1 DFQATT and CDR2 SNEGSKA (reference sequence). The CDR3 nucleotides are TGCAGTGCTAGTGCGGGACTAGCGGACGAGCAGTACTTC. This gives the protein CSASAGLADEQYF.

This clone was seen more than once but under ten times. The chain is built from TRBV11-2 and TRBJ2-1; TRBD2 is a possible D gene (6 bases). Germline V lookup: CDR1 SGHAT, CDR2 FQNNGV. The germline V and J ends were trimmed by 3 bases and 0 bases, with 15 bases remaining between them. The CDR3 runs to 17 residues. The CDR3 DNA is TGTGCCAGCAGCTTTACTAGCTCATACAGCTCCTACAATGAGCAGTTCTTC. It yields the protein CASSFTSSYSSYNEQFF.

V gene TRBV7-2 combines with J gene TRBJ2-7; D is possibly TRBD1 (5 bases). Germline CDR1 reads SGHTA; CDR2 reads FQGNSA. Trimming removed 4 bases at V and 2 bases at J, with 9 bases between. This CDR3 comprises 13 residues. In nucleotides, the CDR3 is TGTGCCAGCAGCTACGAACAGGCCTACGAGCAGTACTTC. This translates into CASSYEQAYEQYF.

The chain has TRBV10-3 and TRBJ2-7; TRBD1 might be the D (7 bases). Germline CDR1 is ENHRY and CDR2 is SYGVKD. V lost 5 bases and J lost 6, with 26 bases in between. The CDR3 contains 17 residues. CDR3 sequence reads: CAISSWTAGQSGGEQYF. CDR3 DNA sequence: TGTGCCATCAGTAGTTGGACCGCGGGACAGTCGGGCGGCGAGCAGTACTTC.

V usage is TRBV6-5 and J usage is TRBJ2-1, with 7 bases matching TRBD2. CDR3 length: 15 residues. Per the germline V gene, CDR1 is MNHEY and CDR2 is SVGAGI. Trimming took 6 bases from V and 3 from J; bases not matched to a gene: 8. CDR3 coding DNA: TGTGCCAGCAGCCCCCGGCCTAGCGGCTACAATGAGCAGTTCTTC. It specifies CASSPRPSGYNEQFF.

The rearrangement joins TRBV30 to TRBJ1-2; D is possibly TRBD1 (6 bases). The CDR3 spans 14 residues. The V and J ends lost 8 bases and 2 bases respectively, with 18 bases between them. The germline V gene has CDR1 GTSNPN and CDR2 SVGIG (reference sequence). CDR3 protein: CAPPAGTLNYGYTF. The CDR3 nucleotides are TGTGCCCCCCCGGCCGGGACACTAAACTATGGCTACACCTTC.

The V gene is TRBV19, the J gene TRBJ2-2; possibly TRBD2 for D (6 bases). Germline V gives CDR1 LNHDA, CDR2 SQIVND (reference sequence). V was pared by 6 bases and J by 1 base, with 15 bases between. The CDR3 has 16 residues. The CDR3 DNA follows: TGTGCCAGTAGGGAGGGCCACACCAAGAACACCGGGGAGCTGTTTTTT. Translation gives CASREGHTKNTGELFF.

This rearrangement joins TRBV27 to TRBJ2-7; 7 bases are a match to TRBD1. The CDR3 length is 14 residues. Germline trimming cut 8 bases from V and 5 bases from J; bases unmatched to any gene: 12. Germline assignment: CDR1 MNHEY and CDR2 SMNVEV (reference sequence). CDR3 loop: CASSLGRGLHEQYF. The DNA of the CDR3 is TGTGCCAGCTCCCTCGGAAGGGGGCTCCACGAGCAGTACTTC.

The chain couples TRBV7-9 to TRBJ2-7, with D perhaps TRBD1 (6 bases). The CDR3 is 16 residues long. V dropped 1 base and J dropped 6 bases, with 19 bases sitting between them. Germline V gene lookup returns CDR1 SEHNR and CDR2 FQNEAQ (reference sequence). The CDR3 protein is CASSLDETGVRGEQYF. The CDR3 region has the DNA TGTGCCAGCAGCTTAGATGAGACAGGTGTCCGGGGCGAGCAGTACTTC.

The gene calls are TRBV19 and TRBJ2-2; D call uncertain. Trimming took off 2 bases at V and 0 bases at J, with 7 bases between the two ends. The germline CDR1 and CDR2 sequences are LNHDA and SQIVND (reference sequence). The CDR3 sequence is 15 residues long. The CDR3 region is CASSIQHTNTGELFF. In nucleotides, the CDR3 is TGTGCCAGTAGTATACAACACACGAACACCGGGGAGCTGTTTTTT. Complete variable domain (other parts from reference TRBV19 and TRBJ2-2): DGGITQSPKYLFRKEGQNVTLSCEQNLNHDAMYWYRQDPGQGLRLIYYSQIVNDFQKGDIAEGYSVSREKKESFPLTVTSAQKNPTAFYLCASSIQHTNTGELFFGEGSRLTVL.

The V gene is TRBV5-1, the J gene TRBJ1-2, with D tentatively TRBD1 (5 bases). Germline V gene lookup returns CDR1 SGHRS and CDR2 YFSETQ. The CDR3 sequence is 13 residues long. The ends were cut back, 0 bases at V and 8 bases at J, with 11 bases in the middle. The CDR3 DNA is TGCGCCAGCAGCTTGGTTTCGGGGGAAGGCTACACCTTC. Protein sequence: CASSLVSGEGYTF.

The chain joins TRBV6-2 or TRBV6-3 to TRBJ2-3; 7 bases match TRBD2. Germline V gene data show CDR1 as MNHEY and CDR2 as SVGEGT. The CDR3 totals 15 residues. J gave up 4 bases and V 6 bases, and 10 bases lay outside the gene matches. In nucleotides, the CDR3 is TGTGCCAGCAGCCAAGCGGGGAAAATCCCAGATACGCAGTATTTT. This codes for CASSQAGKIPDTQYF.

V usage is TRBV19 and J usage is TRBJ1-2, with D possibly matching TRBD1 (5 bases). Germline loops: CDR1 LNHDA, CDR2 SQIVND (reference sequence). V was pared by 5 bases and J by 6 bases, with 16 bases between. This CDR3 contains 14 residues. CDR3 coding DNA: TGTGCCAGTAGTCCCTTGTTTGGGGCGAATGGCTACACCTTC. Translating it yields CASSPLFGANGYTF.

V and J are TRBV5-6 and TRBJ2-7, with 7 positions matching TRBD1. CDR1 is SGHDT and CDR2 is YYEEEE in the germline V gene. V gave up 4 bases and J gave up 0 bases; unmatched junction bases: 4. This CDR3 has 14 residues. The CDR3 sequence: CASSKTGSSYEQYF. CDR3 coding DNA: TGTGCCAGCAGCAAGACAGGGAGCTCCTACGAGCAGTACTTC.